The sequence of this T cell receptor beta chain was determined in a study of shared clonotypes between healthy human individuals. Genomic DNA (from each subset) was split evenly across several immunoSEQ plates. The table came from immunoSEQ multiplex PCR; TCRdb's copy has only in-frame clones and leaves some out. The data show over a million clones, around 95% seen once. The split of CD4+ cells yielded CD45RA+ naive and CD45RA-negative memory subsets. The CDR3 consists of 15 residues. V shed 2 bases, J shed 4 bases, and the junction held 6 bases outside the gene matches. Germline assignment: CDR1 SEHNR and CDR2 FQNEAQ (reference sequence).

This clonotype was obtained from a man aged 25-45 years in good health. The sample was naive CD4+ T cells sorted from blood. The subset denotes: CD45RA+ positively selected. V and J are TRBV7-9 and TRBJ1-2; 8 positions agree with TRBD1. CDR3 coding DNA: TGTGCCAGCAGCTTACAGGGGGCGAACGTCTATGGCTACACCTTC. Translating gives CASSLQGANVYGYTF.